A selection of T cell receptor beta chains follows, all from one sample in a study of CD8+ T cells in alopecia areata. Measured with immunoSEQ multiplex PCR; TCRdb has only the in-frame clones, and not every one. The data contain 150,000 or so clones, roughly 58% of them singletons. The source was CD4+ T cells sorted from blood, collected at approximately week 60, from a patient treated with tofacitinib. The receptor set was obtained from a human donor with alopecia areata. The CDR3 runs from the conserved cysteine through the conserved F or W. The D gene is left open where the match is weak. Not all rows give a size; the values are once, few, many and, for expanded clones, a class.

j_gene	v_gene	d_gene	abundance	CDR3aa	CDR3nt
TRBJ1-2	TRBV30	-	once	CAWQSGGYTF	TGTGCCTGGCAGAGTGGGGGCTACACCTTC
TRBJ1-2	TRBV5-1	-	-	CASSLGDDYGYTF	TGCGCCAGCAGCTTGGGGGACGACTATGGCTACACCTTC
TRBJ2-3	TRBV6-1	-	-	CASSRNTGTDTQYF	TGTGCCAGCAGCCGCAACACAGGCACAGATACGCAGTATTTT
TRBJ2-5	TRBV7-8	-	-	CASSTHEQGPETQYF	TGTGCCAGCAGCACTCACGAACAGGGTCCCGAGACCCAGTACTTC
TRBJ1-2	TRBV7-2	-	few	CASSLAALGGYTF	TGTGCCAGCAGCTTAGCTGCGTTGGGAGGCTACACCTTC
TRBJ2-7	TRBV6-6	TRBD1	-	CASSYSRGSEQYF	TGTGCCAGCAGTTACTCCAGGGGGTCCGAGCAGTACTTC
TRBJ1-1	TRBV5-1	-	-	CASSPDRMNTEAFF	TGCGCCAGCAGCCCCGACAGAATGAACACTGAAGCTTTCTTT
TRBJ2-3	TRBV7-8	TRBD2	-	CASRLAARTDTQYF	TGTGCCAGCCGTCTAGCGGCGCGCACAGATACGCAGTATTTT
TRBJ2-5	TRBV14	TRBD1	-	CASSLIRTGSETQYF	TGTGCCAGCAGCCTCATTCGGACAGGGTCAGAGACCCAGTACTTC
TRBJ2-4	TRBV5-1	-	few	CASSEDWVKNIQYF	TGCGCCAGCAGCGAAGATTGGGTCAAAAACATTCAGTACTTC
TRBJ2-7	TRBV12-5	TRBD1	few	CASGLVQGTGNYEQYF	TGTGCTAGTGGTTTGGTACAGGGGACAGGGAACTACGAGCAGTACTTC
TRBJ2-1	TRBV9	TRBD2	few	CASSVAGGTYNEQFF	TGTGCCAGCAGCGTAGCGGGGGGGACGTACAATGAGCAGTTCTTC
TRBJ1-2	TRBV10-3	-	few	CAIRSGQTGYGYTF	TGTGCCATCAGGTCTGGACAGACAGGTTATGGCTACACCTTC
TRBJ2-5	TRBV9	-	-	CASSSRARGETQYF	TGTGCCAGCAGCTCCCGAGCCCGGGGAGAGACCCAGTACTTC
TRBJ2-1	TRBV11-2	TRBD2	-	CASSKTSGRGNEQFF	TGTGCCAGCAGCAAAACTAGCGGGAGGGGCAATGAGCAGTTCTTC
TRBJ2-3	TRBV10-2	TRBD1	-	CASGQGDTQYF	TGCGCCAGCGGACAGGGAGATACGCAGTATTTT
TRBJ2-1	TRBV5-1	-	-	CASSFVYNEQFF	TGCGCCAGCAGCTTCGTCTACAATGAGCAGTTCTTC
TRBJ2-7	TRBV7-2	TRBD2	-	CASSLTSGTRLTYEQYF	TGTGCCAGCAGCTTAACTTCCGGGACTAGGCTAACCTACGAGCAGTACTTC
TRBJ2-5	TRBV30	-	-	CAWSVPRYTETQYF	TGTGCCTGGAGTGTCCCTAGATACACAGAGACCCAGTACTTC
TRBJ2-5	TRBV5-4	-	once	CASSGGLRQETQYF	TGTGCCAGCAGCGGCGGGCTTCGACAAGAGACCCAGTACTTC
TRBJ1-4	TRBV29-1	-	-	CSVEDPGYREKLFF	TGCAGCGTTGAAGATCCAGGGTACAGGGAAAAACTGTTTTTT
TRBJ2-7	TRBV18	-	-	CASSPPSGIAREQYF	TGTGCCAGCTCACCACCGAGTGGGATCGCGAGAGAGCAGTACTTC
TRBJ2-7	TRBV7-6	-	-	CASSLYSGGEQYF	TGTGCCAGCAGCTTATACAGCGGCGGCGAGCAGTACTTC
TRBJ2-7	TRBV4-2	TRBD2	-	CASSQLGGGQRYEQYF	TGTGCCAGCAGCCAGCTCGGGGGAGGGCAGAGGTACGAGCAGTACTTC
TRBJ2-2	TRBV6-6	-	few	CASKYNRRSAGELFF	TGTGCCAGCAAGTATAACAGGAGGTCGGCCGGGGAGCTGTTTTTT
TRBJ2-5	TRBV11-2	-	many	CASSGAASQEMSQYF	TGTGCCAGCAGTGGTGCCGCATCCCAAGAGATGTCCCAGTACTTC
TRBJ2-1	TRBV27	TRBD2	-	CASIRSGTSSYNEQFF	TGTGCCAGCATACGGTCCGGGACTAGCTCCTACAATGAGCAGTTCTTC
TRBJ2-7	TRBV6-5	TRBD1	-	CASRDSSYEQYF	TGTGCCAGTAGGGACAGCTCCTACGAGCAGTACTTC
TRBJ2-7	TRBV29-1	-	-	CSVAVNGVGEQYF	TGCAGCGTTGCGGTCAATGGGGTAGGCGAGCAGTACTTC
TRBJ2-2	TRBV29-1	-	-	CSAEELNTGELFF	TGCAGCGCCGAGGAACTGAACACCGGGGAGCTGTTTTTT
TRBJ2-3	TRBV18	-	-	CASSPPAREADTQYF	TGTGCCAGCTCACCACCGGCCAGGGAAGCAGATACGCAGTATTTT
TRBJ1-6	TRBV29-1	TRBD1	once	CRIECQGANSPLHF	TGCAGAATTGAATGTCAGGGGGCGAATTCACCCCTCCACTTT
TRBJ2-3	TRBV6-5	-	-	CASSRDTGFTDTQYF	TGTGCCAGCAGTCGGGACACGGGGTTCACAGATACGCAGTATTTT
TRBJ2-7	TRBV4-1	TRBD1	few	CASSLRQGNEQYF	TGCGCCAGCAGCTTGCGACAGGGTAACGAGCAGTACTTC
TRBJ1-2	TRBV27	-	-	CASAVRQADGYTF	TGTGCCAGCGCGGTGCGACAGGCCGATGGCTACACCTTC
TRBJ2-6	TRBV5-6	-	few	CATLGASGANVLTF	TGTGCCACCCTAGGGGCGTCCGGGGCCAACGTCCTGACTTTC
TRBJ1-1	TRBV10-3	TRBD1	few	CAIRRDRGSEAFF	TGTGCCATCAGGAGGGACAGGGGGTCTGAAGCTTTCTTT
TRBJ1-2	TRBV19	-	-	CASSIGPGYTF	TGTGCCAGTAGTATAGGGCCTGGCTACACCTTC
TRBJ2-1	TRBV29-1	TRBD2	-	CSVEEDGGGPYNEQFF	TGCAGCGTTGAAGAAGATGGCGGGGGGCCCTACAATGAGCAGTTCTTC
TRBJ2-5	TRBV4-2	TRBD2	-	CASSQGGREETQYF	TGTGCCAGCAGCCAAGGGGGGAGGGAAGAGACCCAGTACTTC
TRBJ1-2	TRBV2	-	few	CASSEEWSLGWAGQGYTF	TGTGCCAGCAGTGAAGAGTGGTCGTTGGGTTGGGCAGGGCAAGGCTACACCTTC
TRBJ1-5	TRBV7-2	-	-	CASSSVSNQPQHF	TGTGCCAGCAGCTCGGTTAGCAATCAGCCCCAGCATTTT
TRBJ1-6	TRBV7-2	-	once	CASSRGTLLYNSPLHF	TGTGCCAGCAGCCGCGGGACTCTCCTCTATAATTCACCCCTCCACTTT
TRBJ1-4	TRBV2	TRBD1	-	CASGTVFATNEKLFF	TGTGCCAGCGGGACAGTCTTTGCAACTAATGAAAAACTGTTTTTT
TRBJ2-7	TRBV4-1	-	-	CASSKGGYEQYF	TGCGCCAGCAGCAAAGGGGGCTACGAGCAGTACTTC
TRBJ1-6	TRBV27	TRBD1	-	CASGPPGQGIGNSPLHF	TGTGCCAGCGGACCTCCGGGACAGGGGATAGGTAATTCACCCCTCCACTTT
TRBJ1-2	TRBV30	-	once	CAWSVGSLPYGYTF	TGTGCCTGGAGTGTAGGAAGCTTACCTTATGGCTACACCTTC
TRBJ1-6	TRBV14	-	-	CASSQGISSGSPLHF	TGTGCCAGCAGCCAAGGGATTTCGAGCGGTTCACCCCTCCACTTT
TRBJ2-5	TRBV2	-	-	CASNPEGPGETQYF	TGTGCCAGCAACCCGGAGGGGCCGGGAGAGACCCAGTACTTC
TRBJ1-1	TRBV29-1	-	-	CSVDGTLNTEAFF	TGCAGCGTTGACGGGACTCTGAACACTGAAGCTTTCTTT
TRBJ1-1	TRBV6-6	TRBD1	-	CASSKGQGAHTEAFF	TGTGCCAGCAGTAAAGGACAGGGGGCCCACACTGAAGCTTTCTTT
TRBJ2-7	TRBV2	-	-	CASRDNHGEQYF	TGTGCCAGCAGAGACAACCACGGGGAGCAGTACTTC